This T cell receptor beta chain stems from a study of shared clonotypes between healthy human individuals. Study-wide points: Only blood was sampled; tissue repertoires likely differ.

Extraction of genomic DNA in unsorted samples used about 90 million PBMCs. Unsorted PBMC DNA was run through sequencing on ten immunoSEQ deep assay plates. The authors' processing: From ImmunoSEQ came sequences covering only the junction and carrying no quality scores, so filtering differed. The repertoire was sequenced with immunoSEQ multiplex PCR; TCRdb's copy has only in-frame clones and lacks some. The V and J calls and clone size were taken over from that table, and D and trimming were inferred from the DNA. The sample contains roughly 500,000 clones, about four fifths of which appear only once. Turning to this clone: Its specificity is unknown.

The specimen was PBMCs. This receptor was obtained from a woman in her thirties or forties in good health. Some clones in this sample may be carry-over from other donors' samples.

The CDR3 coding sequence is TGTGCCTGGAGCTTTCTAGCGGTACCCGACAATGAGCAGTTCTTC. It specifies CAWSFLAVPDNEQFF. The V and J genes are TRBV30 and TRBJ2-1; 7 nucleotides align to TRBD2. Germline V gives CDR1 GTSNPN, CDR2 SVGIG (reference sequence). The length of the CDR3 is 15 residues. The J segment lost 5 bases and the V segment lost 3 bases, leaving 10 bases of the junction unmatched.